This T cell receptor (beta chain) was captured in a study of OX40 agonist ivuxolimab in advanced cancers. With 4 bases removed from V and 6 bases from J, the gap between germline ends came to 10 bases. The germline gives CDR1 MNHEY, CDR2 SMNVEV (reference sequence). The CDR3 consists of 13 residues. Some clones are missing from TCRdb's copy, which holds only in-frame ones; the method was immunoSEQ multiplex PCR. This sample yields around 53,000 clones, of which over 90% are seen a single time; about 18% belongs to the top ten. The sequence derives from an adult with an advanced solid tumor such as melanoma, head and neck, liver or kidney cancer. J is TRBJ2-1 and V is TRBV27; D is unresolved. The sequencing here drew on CD4+ or CD8+ T cells sorted from blood, taken in a trial of the OX40 agonist ivuxolimab. CDR3 loop: CASSSGLPNEQFF. As DNA, the CDR3 is TGTGCCAGCAGTTCCGGGTTACCCAATGAGCAGTTCTTC.